Included here is one TCR beta chain sequence, with context. What it binds is unknown. This sample was taken from a study of T cell responses to AZD1222 COVID-19 vaccine. Study-level findings and limits: As reported, nearly half of all spike-specific TCRs target variant regions that are unmutated. Seropositivity was recorded at baseline in only 5 or 6 AZD1222 recipients.

Sequencing used immunoSEQ multiplex PCR; TCRdb keeps in-frame clones, though not all of them. The sample yields roughly 150,000 clones, over 70% seen once. Second-dose recipients at about 4 or about 12 weeks were treated as one pooled group. The CDR3 is 17 residues long. V was trimmed by 1 base and J by 0 bases, leaving 14 bases between them. CDR1 and CDR2 from the germline V gene are SGHTA and FQGNSA. Sequences were derived from peripheral blood, sampled 28 days after the second AZD1222 dose. The clonotype comes from an adult who received the AZD1222 COVID-19 vaccine. The chain couples TRBV7-2 to TRBJ2-3; D remains ambiguous. The CDR3 coding sequence is TGTGCCAGCAGCTTAGTTGATATGGGGTGGAGCACAGATACGCAGTATTTT. It is translated as CASSLVDMGWSTDTQYF.